The 8 T cell receptor beta chains presented below share a single source sample, sequenced in a study of T-cell memory formation after mild COVID-19. TCRdb processed the 5' RACE reads anew with MiXCR; each CDR3 protein has one entry. Here the sample spans approximately 560,000 distinct CDR3 sequences, 15% to 20% being singletons. The sample consisted of PBMCs or a T cell subset sorted from them (not recorded which). The receptors derive from an adult woman who had mild COVID-19 (a few samples of this study predate the infection). Cell type and time point are not known.

V and J are TRBV6-6 and TRBJ2-5; D might be TRBD2 (5 bases). CDR1 and CDR2 (germline): MNHNY, SVGAGI (reference sequence). The CDR3 contains 17 residues. V dropped 0 bases and J dropped 3 bases, with 17 bases sitting between them. The CDR3 DNA reads TGTGCCAGCAGTTACTCGCGACAAGCGGTGCGCAAAGAGACCCAGTACTTC. This encodes CASSYSRQAVRKETQYF.

V and J are TRBV3-1 and TRBJ2-7; D unclear. Trimming removed 4 bases at V and 5 bases at J, with 18 bases between. Germline loops: CDR1 LGHDT, CDR2 YNNKEL (reference sequence). CDR3 size: 15 residues. The CDR3 coding sequence is TGTGCCAGCAGCCCAATGCCGGACCCGCGGCACGAGCAGTACTTC. It translates to CASSPMPDPRHEQYF.

The V and J genes are TRBV7-6 and TRBJ2-5; no clear D gene. Trimming pared 3 bases from V and 3 bases from J, leaving 11 bases between. Germline V CDR1 and CDR2: SGHVS, FNYEAQ. This CDR3 region has 14 residues. CDR3: CASSFTGSKETQYF. The CDR3 nucleotides are TGTGCCAGCAGCTTTACCGGGTCCAAAGAGACCCAGTACTTC.

This chain links TRBV24-1 with TRBJ2-1; D is undetermined. V lost 1 base and J 14 bases, leaving 14 bases between the germline ends. The CDR3 runs to 13 residues. The germline gives CDR1 KGHDR, CDR2 SFDVKD. This CDR3 is CATSDLVRQAKFF. The CDR3 DNA reads TGTGCCACCAGTGATTTAGTCCGGCAGGCCAAGTTCTTC.

The rearrangement links TRBV3-1 to TRBJ2-7; 11 nucleotides line up with TRBD1. CDR3 length equals 15 residues. The junction had 7 bases not matched to a gene; V was cut back by 4 bases and J by 5 bases. Germline V gene lookup returns CDR1 LGHDT and CDR2 YNNKEL (reference sequence). The CDR3 sequence is CASSPRTGGVDEQYF. As DNA, the CDR3 is TGTGCCAGCAGCCCTCGGACAGGGGGCGTGGACGAGCAGTACTTC.

CDR3: CSVVFGLGATYEQYF. The DNA for the CDR3 is TGCAGCGTTGTTTTCGGCTTAGGGGCGACATACGAGCAGTACTTC. The chain recombines TRBV29-1 with TRBJ2-7; weak D call: TRBD1 (5 bases). The V end lost 4 bases, the J end lost 4 bases, and 20 bases lay between the germline ends. Per germline, CDR1 SQVTM and CDR2 ANQGSEA. The CDR3 consists of 15 residues.

This clonotype was counted only a few times. Given a much more abundant clone one base away, this may be a read error. V gene TRBV7-9 combines with J gene TRBJ2-7; D gene unclear. The germline V gene has CDR1 SEHNR and CDR2 FQNEAQ (reference sequence). The CDR3 consists of 12 residues. The V and J ends lost 2 bases and 2 bases respectively, with 4 bases between them. The CDR3 spells CASSLSTYEQYF. The CDR3 nucleotides are TGTGCCAGCAGCTTAAGCACCTACGAGCAGTACTTC.

This clonotype was observed a handful of times. This chain uses TRBV5-1 with TRBJ2-5, with 12 positions matching TRBD1. Germline trimming cut 4 bases from V and 4 bases from J; bases unmatched to any gene: 2. Looked up from germline, CDR1 is SGHRS and CDR2 is YFSETQ. This CDR3 spans 14 amino acids. The CDR3: CASSGGQGAETQYF. DNA for the CDR3: TGCGCCAGCAGCGGGGGACAGGGGGCAGAGACCCAGTACTTC.